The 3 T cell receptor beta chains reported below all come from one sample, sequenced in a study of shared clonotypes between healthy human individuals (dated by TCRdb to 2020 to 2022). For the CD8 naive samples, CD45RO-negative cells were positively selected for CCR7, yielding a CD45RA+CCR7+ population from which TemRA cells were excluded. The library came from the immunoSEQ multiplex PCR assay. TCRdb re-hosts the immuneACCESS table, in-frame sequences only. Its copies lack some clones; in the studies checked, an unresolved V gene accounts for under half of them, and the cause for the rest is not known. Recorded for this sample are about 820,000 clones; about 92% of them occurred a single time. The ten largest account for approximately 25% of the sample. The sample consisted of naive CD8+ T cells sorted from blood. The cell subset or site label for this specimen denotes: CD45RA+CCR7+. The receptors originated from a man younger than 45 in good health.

The CDR3 sequence is CASSYSTGLEAYEQYF. The CDR3 nucleotides read TGTGCCAGCAGTTACTCGACAGGGTTAGAGGCCTACGAGCAGTACTTC. This chain connects TRBV6-5 to TRBJ2-7; 7 positions agree with TRBD1. Germline values: CDR1 MNHEY, CDR2 SVGAGI. The CDR3 covers 16 residues. J gave up 2 bases and V 0 bases, and 7 bases lay outside the gene matches.

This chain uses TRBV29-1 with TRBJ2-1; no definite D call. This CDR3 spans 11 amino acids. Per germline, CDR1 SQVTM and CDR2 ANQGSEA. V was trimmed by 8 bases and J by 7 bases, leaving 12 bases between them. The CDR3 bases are TGCAGCTCTTTCCAAAGGAATGAGCAGTTCTTC. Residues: CSSFQRNEQFF.

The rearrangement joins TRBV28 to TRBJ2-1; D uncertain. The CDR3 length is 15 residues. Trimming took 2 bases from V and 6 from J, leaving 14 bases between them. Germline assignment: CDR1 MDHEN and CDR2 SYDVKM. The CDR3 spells CASSLIVLSPNEQFF. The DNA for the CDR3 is TGTGCCAGCAGTTTAATTGTTCTCAGCCCCAATGAGCAGTTCTTC.